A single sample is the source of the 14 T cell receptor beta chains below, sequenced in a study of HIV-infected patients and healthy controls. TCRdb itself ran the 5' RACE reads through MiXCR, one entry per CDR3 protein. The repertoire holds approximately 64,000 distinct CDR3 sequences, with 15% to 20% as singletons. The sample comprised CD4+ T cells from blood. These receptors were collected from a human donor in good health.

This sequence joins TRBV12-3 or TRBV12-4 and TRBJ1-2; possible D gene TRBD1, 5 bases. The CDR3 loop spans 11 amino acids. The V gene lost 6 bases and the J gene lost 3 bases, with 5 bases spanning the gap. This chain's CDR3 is CASRGDYGYTF. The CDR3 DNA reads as TGTGCCAGCAGGGGGGACTATGGCTACACCTTC.

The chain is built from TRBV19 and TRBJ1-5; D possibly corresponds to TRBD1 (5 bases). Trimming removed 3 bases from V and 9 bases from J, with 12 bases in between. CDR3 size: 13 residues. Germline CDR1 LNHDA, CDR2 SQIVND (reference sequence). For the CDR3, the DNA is TGTGCCAGTAGTATTCAGGGAGGGACGCCCCAGCATTTT. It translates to CASSIQGGTPQHF.

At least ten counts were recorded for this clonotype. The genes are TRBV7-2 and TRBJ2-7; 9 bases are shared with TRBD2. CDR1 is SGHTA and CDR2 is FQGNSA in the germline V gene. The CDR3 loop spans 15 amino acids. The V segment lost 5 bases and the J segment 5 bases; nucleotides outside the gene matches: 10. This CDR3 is CASSPRLAGGDEQYF. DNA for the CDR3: TGTGCCAGCAGCCCTCGCTTGGCGGGGGGGGACGAGCAGTACTTC.

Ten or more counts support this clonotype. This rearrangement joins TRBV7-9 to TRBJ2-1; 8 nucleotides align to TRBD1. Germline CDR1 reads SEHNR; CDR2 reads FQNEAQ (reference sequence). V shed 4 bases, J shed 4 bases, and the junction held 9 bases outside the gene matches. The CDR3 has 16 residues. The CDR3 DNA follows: TGTGCCAGCAGCTCACAGGACAGGGTGGGTTACAATGAGCAGTTCTTC. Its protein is CASSSQDRVGYNEQFF.

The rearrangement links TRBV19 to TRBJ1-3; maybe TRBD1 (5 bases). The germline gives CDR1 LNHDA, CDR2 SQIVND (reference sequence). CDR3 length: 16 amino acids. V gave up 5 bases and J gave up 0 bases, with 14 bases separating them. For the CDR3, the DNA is TGTGCCAGTAGTCTTCGAGACAGCGTCTCTGGAAACACCATATATTTT. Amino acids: CASSLRDSVSGNTIYF.

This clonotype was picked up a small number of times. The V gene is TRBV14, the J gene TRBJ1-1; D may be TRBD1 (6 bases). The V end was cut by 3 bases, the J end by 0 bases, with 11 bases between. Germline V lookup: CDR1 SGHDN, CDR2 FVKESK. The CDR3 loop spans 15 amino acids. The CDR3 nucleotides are TGTGCCAGCAGCCAGGCGAGGGGGGTGAACACTGAAGCTTTCTTT. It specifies CASSQARGVNTEAFF.

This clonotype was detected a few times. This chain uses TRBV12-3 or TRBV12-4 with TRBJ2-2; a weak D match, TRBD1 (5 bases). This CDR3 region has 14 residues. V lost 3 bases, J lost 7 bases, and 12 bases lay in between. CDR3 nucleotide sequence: TGTGCCAGCAGTTTTACAGGTTCTGGCGGGGAGCTGTTTTTT. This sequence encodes CASSFTGSGGELFF.

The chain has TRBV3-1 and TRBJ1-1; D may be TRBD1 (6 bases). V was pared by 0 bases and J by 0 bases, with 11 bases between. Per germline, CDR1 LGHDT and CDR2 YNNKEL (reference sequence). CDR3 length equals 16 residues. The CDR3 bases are TGTGCCAGCAGCCAAGATTCTGCAGGGGTGAACACTGAAGCTTTCTTT. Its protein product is CASSQDSAGVNTEAFF.

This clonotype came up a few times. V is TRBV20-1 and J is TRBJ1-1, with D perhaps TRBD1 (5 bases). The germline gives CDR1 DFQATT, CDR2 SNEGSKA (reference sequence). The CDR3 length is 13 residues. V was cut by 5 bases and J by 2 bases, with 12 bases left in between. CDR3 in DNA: TGCAGTGCTGGCAGGGCAGTAAACACTGAAGCTTTCTTT. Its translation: CSAGRAVNTEAFF.

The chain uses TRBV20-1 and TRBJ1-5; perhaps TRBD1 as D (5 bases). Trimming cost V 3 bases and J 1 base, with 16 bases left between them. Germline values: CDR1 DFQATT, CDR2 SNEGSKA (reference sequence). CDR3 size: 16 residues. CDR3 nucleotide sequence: TGCAGTGCTAGGGACCCCGGGACGGGAAGCAATCAGCCCCAGCATTTT. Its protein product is CSARDPGTGSNQPQHF.

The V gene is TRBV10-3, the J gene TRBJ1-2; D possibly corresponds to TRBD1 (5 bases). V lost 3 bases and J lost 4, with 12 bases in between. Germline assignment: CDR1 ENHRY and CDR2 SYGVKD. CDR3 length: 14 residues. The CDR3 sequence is CAISETDRIYGYTF. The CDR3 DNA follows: TGTGCCATCAGTGAAACCGACAGAATCTATGGCTACACCTTC.

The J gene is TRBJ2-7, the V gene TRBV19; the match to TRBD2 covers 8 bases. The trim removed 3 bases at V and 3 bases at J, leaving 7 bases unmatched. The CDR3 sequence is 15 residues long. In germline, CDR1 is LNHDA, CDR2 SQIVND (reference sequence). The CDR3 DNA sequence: TGTGCCAGTAGTATCTCGGCGGGAGGTCTCTACGAGCAGTACTTC. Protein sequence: CASSISAGGLYEQYF.

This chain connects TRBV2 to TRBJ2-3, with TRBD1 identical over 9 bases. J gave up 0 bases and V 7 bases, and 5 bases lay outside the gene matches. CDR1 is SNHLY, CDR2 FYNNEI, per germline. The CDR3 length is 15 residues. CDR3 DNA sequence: TGTGCCAGCAAGGTGGACAGGGGAAGCACAGATACGCAGTATTTT. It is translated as CASKVDRGSTDTQYF.

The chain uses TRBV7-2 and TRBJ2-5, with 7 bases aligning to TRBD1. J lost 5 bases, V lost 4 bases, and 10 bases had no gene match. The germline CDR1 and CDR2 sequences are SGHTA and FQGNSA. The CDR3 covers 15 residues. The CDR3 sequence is CASSSRTGPGETQYF. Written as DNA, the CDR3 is TGTGCCAGCAGCTCCCGGACAGGCCCAGGGGAGACCCAGTACTTC.